The entry below gives a single T cell receptor beta chain sequence along with its context. Its antigen remains unknown. The sample comes from a study of T cell repertoires in aging, cancer and after chemotherapy. Whole-study context: Donor ages fell into six groups from 30 or younger up to 70 or older. The full dataset contained 7 million to 9.5 million TCR reads. Whole-study results and caveats: Healthy donors lost TCR diversity with age mainly through richness, cancer patients through richness and evenness. Untreated cancer patients had significantly lower blood TCR diversity than age-matched healthy donors.

A mixed TRB-A/B primer pool amplified rearranged TRB by multiplex touch-down PCR. Using its own MiXCR run on the multiplex PCR reads, TCRdb lists one record per CDR3 protein. The sample records a few thousand distinct CDR3 sequences, more than 20% being singletons. This CDR3 region has 14 residues. Germline CDR1 reads SEHNR; CDR2 reads FQNEAQ (reference sequence). The germline V and J ends were trimmed by 6 bases and 5 bases, with 16 bases remaining between them. The template was genomic DNA from peripheral blood, not RNA. The material sequenced was blood. The receptor was isolated from a human donor with a solid tumor. The chain is built from TRBV7-9 and TRBJ2-5, with D tentatively TRBD1 (5 bases). CDR3: CASRARGAEETQYF. As DNA, the CDR3 is TGTGCCAGCAGAGCAAGGGGCGCAGAGGAGACCCAGTACTTC.